The rows below give T cell receptor beta chains drawn from one sample of a study of glioma-infiltrating T cells. TCRdb passed the multiplex PCR reads through MiXCR, listing each CDR3 protein once. The table has 150,000 to 200,000 distinct CDR3 sequences, about 31% seen once; the top ten hold around 21%. Input material: glioma tissue, nonneoplastic brain tissue, or PBMCs (not recorded which). The source is a human donor with low-grade glioma or glioblastoma, undergoing nonglioma brain surgery, or in good health (not recorded which). CDR3s include the opening cysteine and the closing phenylalanine or tryptophan. The order of the fields is CDR3 DNA, CDR3 protein, J gene, D gene, clone size, V gene. The D gene is left open where the match is weak. Not all rows give a size; the values are once, few, many and, for expanded clones, a class.

CDR3 DNA: TGCGCCAGCAGATCTCTTACAGGGGGCACTGAAGCTTTCTTT
CDR3 protein: CASRSLTGGTEAFF
J gene: TRBJ1-1
D gene: TRBD1
clone size: NA
V gene: TRBV5-1

CDR3 DNA: TGTGCCAGCAGGGCCCCAGGACAGGGGAAGGGCTACACCTTC
CDR3 protein: CASRAPGQGKGYTF
J gene: TRBJ1-2
D gene: TRBD1
clone size: many
V gene: TRBV27

CDR3 DNA: TGTGCCAGTACCCCCGGGAGGGTGGTATCTTCACCCCTCCACTTT
CDR3 protein: CASTPGRVVSSPLHF
J gene: TRBJ1-6
D gene: NA
clone size: many
V gene: TRBV19

CDR3 DNA: TGTGCCAGCAGCCGAGAGGGAAACCGCTATGGCTACACCTTC
CDR3 protein: CASSREGNRYGYTF
J gene: TRBJ1-2
D gene: NA
clone size: few
V gene: TRBV5-4

CDR3 DNA: TGTGCCAGCATGCGGACAGCCGGTCACACTGAAGCTTTCTTT
CDR3 protein: CASMRTAGHTEAFF
J gene: TRBJ1-1
D gene: NA
clone size: many
V gene: TRBV3-1

CDR3 DNA: TGTGCCAGCACCTCGGGGGACAGATATTATAGCAATCAGCCCCAGCATTTT
CDR3 protein: CASTSGDRYYSNQPQHF
J gene: TRBJ1-5
D gene: TRBD1
clone size: many
V gene: TRBV6-1

CDR3 DNA: TGTGCCAGCAGCTTAGGCGGTCAGGGGCAAGAGACCCAGTACTTC
CDR3 protein: CASSLGGQGQETQYF
J gene: TRBJ2-5
D gene: NA
clone size: many
V gene: TRBV7-2

CDR3 DNA: TGTGCCAGCAGCCCCGCACCAGGGTACGAGTATGGCTACACCTTC
CDR3 protein: CASSPAPGYEYGYTF
J gene: TRBJ1-2
D gene: NA
clone size: NA
V gene: TRBV5-5

CDR3 DNA: TGCGCCAGCAGCCGGTCCGGGGCCCCTAATGAAAAACTGTTTTTT
CDR3 protein: CASSRSGAPNEKLFF
J gene: TRBJ1-4
D gene: NA
clone size: once
V gene: TRBV4-1

CDR3 DNA: TGTGCCAGCAGCCAAGCCGGGGGAACGGGGAGCTCTGGAAGCACCATATATTTT
CDR3 protein: CASSQAGGTGSSGSTIYF
J gene: TRBJ1-3
D gene: NA
clone size: NA
V gene: TRBV4-2

CDR3 DNA: TGTGCCAGTAGTCCAAGGTCGTCCGCGGGAGGGGGAACAGATACGCAGTATTTT
CDR3 protein: CASSPRSSAGGGTDTQYF
J gene: TRBJ2-3
D gene: TRBD2
clone size: NA
V gene: TRBV19

CDR3 DNA: TGTGCCAGCAGCCACCTGGGGGCGGTCTATGAGCAGTTCTTC
CDR3 protein: CASSHLGAVYEQFF
J gene: TRBJ2-1
D gene: NA
clone size: NA
V gene: TRBV4-2

CDR3 DNA: TGCAGTGCTAGAGGGGTTAGCAGGGGGATGTGGCAGTACTTC
CDR3 protein: CSARGVSRGMWQYF
J gene: TRBJ2-7
D gene: TRBD1
clone size: many
V gene: TRBV20-1

CDR3 DNA: TGTGCCAGCAGTGAAGGTAGTATACGTGGTGGTGGGGCCAACGTCCTGACTTTC
CDR3 protein: CASSEGSIRGGGANVLTF
J gene: TRBJ2-6
D gene: NA
clone size: many
V gene: TRBV6-1

CDR3 DNA: TGTGCCAGCGGTAAGGGGATGGGCACAGATACGCAGTATTTT
CDR3 protein: CASGKGMGTDTQYF
J gene: TRBJ2-3
D gene: NA
clone size: many
V gene: TRBV12-3/TRBV12-4

CDR3 DNA: TGTGCCAGCAGCAAACAGGTTGCCAATTCACCCCTCCACTTT
CDR3 protein: CASSKQVANSPLHF
J gene: TRBJ1-6
D gene: NA
clone size: many
V gene: TRBV11-2

CDR3 DNA: TGCAGTGCTAGAGGGGGTAGCGGTTACAATGAGCAGTTCTTC
CDR3 protein: CSARGGSGYNEQFF
J gene: TRBJ2-1
D gene: NA
clone size: NA
V gene: TRBV20-1

CDR3 DNA: TGTGCCAGCAGTCCTGGGACTAGCGGGTCCTACGAGCAGTACTTC
CDR3 protein: CASSPGTSGSYEQYF
J gene: TRBJ2-7
D gene: TRBD2
clone size: many
V gene: TRBV27

CDR3 DNA: TGTGCCAGCAGTCTAAACCGGAGGCAGGGTTTTTACGAGCAGTACTTC
CDR3 protein: CASSLNRRQGFYEQYF
J gene: TRBJ2-7
D gene: NA
clone size: NA
V gene: TRBV28

CDR3 DNA: TGTGCCAGCAGCTTAACAGTGACTAGTAAAGAGCAGTACTTC
CDR3 protein: CASSLTVTSKEQYF
J gene: TRBJ2-7
D gene: NA
clone size: many
V gene: TRBV7-3

CDR3 DNA: TGTGCCAGCAGCACTAGGACTTATACGCAGTATTTT
CDR3 protein: CASSTRTYTQYF
J gene: TRBJ2-3
D gene: NA
clone size: many
V gene: TRBV7-2

CDR3 DNA: TGTGCCAGCAGTGAAGCGCAACTAGCGGGAGTCTATGAGCAGTTCTTC
CDR3 protein: CASSEAQLAGVYEQFF
J gene: TRBJ2-1
D gene: TRBD2
clone size: many
V gene: TRBV6-1

CDR3 DNA: TGCGCCAGCAGCACGGGACAGGGGGCCTTCACGAGCTCTGGAAACACCATATATTTT
CDR3 protein: CASSTGQGAFTSSGNTIYF
J gene: TRBJ1-3
D gene: TRBD1
clone size: few
V gene: TRBV5-1

CDR3 DNA: TGTGCCAGCAGTTTACGCTCTCTAGCCAAAAACATTCAGTACTTC
CDR3 protein: CASSLRSLAKNIQYF
J gene: TRBJ2-4
D gene: NA
clone size: many
V gene: TRBV28

CDR3 DNA: TGTGCCAGCAGTGAAGAATGGAGTTTTTGGGGCACAGATACGCAGTATTTT
CDR3 protein: CASSEEWSFWGTDTQYF
J gene: TRBJ2-3
D gene: NA
clone size: many
V gene: TRBV2

CDR3 DNA: TGCGCCACCAGCGGTAATCCACAGGGGACCAAGCAGTACTTC
CDR3 protein: CATSGNPQGTKQYF
J gene: TRBJ2-7
D gene: TRBD1
clone size: NA
V gene: TRBV27

CDR3 DNA: TGTGCCAGCAGTAGAACTACCTACGAGCAGTACTTC
CDR3 protein: CASSRTTYEQYF
J gene: TRBJ2-7
D gene: NA
clone size: many
V gene: TRBV7-2

CDR3 DNA: TGTGCCAGCAGCTTGGTGACTAGCGCGGAGTTCTTC
CDR3 protein: CASSLVTSAEFF
J gene: TRBJ2-1
D gene: TRBD2
clone size: many
V gene: TRBV5-4

CDR3 DNA: TGCAGCGTTCTGACAGGAGGCAATGAGCAGTTCTTC
CDR3 protein: CSVLTGGNEQFF
J gene: TRBJ2-1
D gene: NA
clone size: NA
V gene: TRBV29-1

CDR3 DNA: TGTGCCATCAGTGGGACTAGCTTTGCAGATACGCAGTATTTT
CDR3 protein: CAISGTSFADTQYF
J gene: TRBJ2-3
D gene: TRBD2
clone size: many
V gene: TRBV10-3

CDR3 DNA: TGTGCCAGCAGTGGACTAGCGGGAGGTTATGGGACCCAGTACTTC
CDR3 protein: CASSGLAGGYGTQYF
J gene: TRBJ2-5
D gene: TRBD2
clone size: few
V gene: TRBV12-3/TRBV12-4

CDR3 DNA: TGTGCCAGCAGCTATCGGACTAGCGGAAACAATGAGCAGTTCTTC
CDR3 protein: CASSYRTSGNNEQFF
J gene: TRBJ2-1
D gene: TRBD2
clone size: few
V gene: TRBV9

CDR3 DNA: TGTGCCAGCAGCTTAGGGCGCCGAACGACAGTGCAAGAGACCCAGTACTTC
CDR3 protein: CASSLGRRTTVQETQYF
J gene: TRBJ2-5
D gene: NA
clone size: many
V gene: TRBV7-9

CDR3 DNA: TGTGCCAGCCGCCCGACGGAGAACTATGGCTACACCTTC
CDR3 protein: CASRPTENYGYTF
J gene: TRBJ1-2
D gene: NA
clone size: many
V gene: TRBV6-1

CDR3 DNA: TGTGCCAGCAGCGTTGGGAGCGTAAGCTCCTACGAGCAGTACTTC
CDR3 protein: CASSVGSVSSYEQYF
J gene: TRBJ2-7
D gene: NA
clone size: many
V gene: TRBV7-2

CDR3 DNA: TGCAGTCACGACACTCCCCGGGAGACCCAGTACTTC
CDR3 protein: CSHDTPRETQYF
J gene: TRBJ2-5
D gene: NA
clone size: NA
V gene: TRBV20-1

CDR3 DNA: TGTGCTAGTGGTCGCGGGACACCTAATCTCGGGGAGCTGTTTTTT
CDR3 protein: CASGRGTPNLGELFF
J gene: TRBJ2-2
D gene: NA
clone size: NA
V gene: TRBV12-5

CDR3 DNA: TGTGCCAGCTCAGCGCAGGGTCGGAATGAGCAGTTCTTC
CDR3 protein: CASSAQGRNEQFF
J gene: TRBJ2-1
D gene: NA
clone size: many
V gene: TRBV6-2/TRBV6-3